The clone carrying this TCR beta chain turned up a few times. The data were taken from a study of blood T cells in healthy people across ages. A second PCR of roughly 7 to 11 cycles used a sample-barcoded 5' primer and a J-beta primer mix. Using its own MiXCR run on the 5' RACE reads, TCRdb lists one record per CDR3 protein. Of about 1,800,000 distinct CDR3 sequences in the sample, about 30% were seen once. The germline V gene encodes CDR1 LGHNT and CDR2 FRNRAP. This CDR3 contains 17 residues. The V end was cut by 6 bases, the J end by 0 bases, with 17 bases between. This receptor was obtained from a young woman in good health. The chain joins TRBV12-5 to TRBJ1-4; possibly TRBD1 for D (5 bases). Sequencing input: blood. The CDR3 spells CASGLEPGLATNEKLFF. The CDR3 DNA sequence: TGTGCTAGTGGCCTGGAACCAGGGCTTGCAACTAATGAAAAACTGTTTTTT. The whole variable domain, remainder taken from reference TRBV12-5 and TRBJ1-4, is DARVTQTPRHKVTEMGQEVTMRCQPILGHNTVFWYRQTMMQGLELLAYFRNRAPLDDSGMPKDRFSAEMPDATLATLKIQPSEPRDSAVYFCASGLEPGLATNEKLFFGSGTQLSVL.